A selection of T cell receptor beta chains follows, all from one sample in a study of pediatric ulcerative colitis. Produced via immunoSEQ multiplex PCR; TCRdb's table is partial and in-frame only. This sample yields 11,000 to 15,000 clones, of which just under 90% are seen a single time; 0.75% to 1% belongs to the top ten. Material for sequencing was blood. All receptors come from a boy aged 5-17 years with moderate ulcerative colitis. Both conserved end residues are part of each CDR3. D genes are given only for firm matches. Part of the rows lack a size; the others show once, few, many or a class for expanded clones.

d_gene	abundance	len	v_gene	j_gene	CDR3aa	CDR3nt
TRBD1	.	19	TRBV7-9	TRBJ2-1	CASSSTRATGGASYNEQFF	TGTGCCAGCAGCTCCACCCGCGCGACAGGGGGCGCGTCCTACAATGAGCAGTTCTTC
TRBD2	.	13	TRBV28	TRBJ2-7	CAAALAGTYEQYF	TGTGCCGCAGCTCTAGCGGGGACCTACGAGCAGTACTTC
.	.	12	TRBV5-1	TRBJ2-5	CASSLISETQYF	TGCGCCAGCAGCTTAATATCTGAGACCCAGTACTTC
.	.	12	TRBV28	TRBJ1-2	CASSAPSYGYTF	TGTGCCAGCAGTGCGCCGTCCTATGGCTACACCTTC
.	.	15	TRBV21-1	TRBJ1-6	CASRRSRSYNSPLHF	TGTGCCAGTCGGAGGTCCCGCTCCTATAATTCACCCCTCCACTTT
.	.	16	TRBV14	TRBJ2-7	CASSQDGQPPYYEQYF	TGTGCCAGCAGCCAAGATGGGCAGCCGCCTTACTACGAGCAGTACTTC
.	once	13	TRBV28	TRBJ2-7	CASRTGSSYEQYF	TGTGCCAGCAGAACAGGGAGCTCCTACGAGCAGTACTTC
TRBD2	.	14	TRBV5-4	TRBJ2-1	CASSFTSGSDEQFF	TGTGCCAGCAGCTTCACTAGCGGGAGTGATGAGCAGTTCTTC
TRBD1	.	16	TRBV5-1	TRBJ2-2	CASSPTGTGHTGELFF	TGCGCCAGCAGCCCGACCGGGACAGGGCACACCGGGGAGCTGTTTTTT
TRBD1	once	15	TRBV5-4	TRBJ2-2	CASTRQGSNTGELFF	TGTGCCAGTACTCGACAGGGGAGTAACACCGGGGAGCTGTTTTTT
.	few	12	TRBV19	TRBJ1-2	CASRNNLGGYTF	TGTGCCAGTAGAAACAATCTCGGCGGCTACACCTTC
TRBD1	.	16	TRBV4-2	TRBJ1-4	CASSPTRGTVNEKLFF	TGTGCCAGCAGCCCTACCCGCGGGACAGTTAATGAAAAACTGTTTTTT
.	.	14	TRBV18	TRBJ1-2	CASSPPQDSYGYTF	TGTGCCAGCTCACCACCGCAGGACTCCTATGGCTACACCTTC
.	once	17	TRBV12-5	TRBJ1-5	CASGLQWEGGRSQPQHF	TGTGCTAGTGGTTTGCAATGGGAGGGCGGGAGGAGTCAGCCCCAGCATTTT
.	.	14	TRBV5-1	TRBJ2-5	CASSLWTSQETQYF	TGCGCCAGCAGCTTGTGGACTTCCCAAGAGACCCAGTACTTC
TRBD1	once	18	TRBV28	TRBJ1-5	CASSRFGDRDWSNQPQHF	TGTGCCAGCAGTCGCTTCGGGGACAGGGATTGGAGCAATCAGCCCCAGCATTTT
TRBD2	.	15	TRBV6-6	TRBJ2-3	CASRLGLAYTDTQYF	TGTGCCAGCAGACTGGGACTAGCCTACACAGATACGCAGTATTTT
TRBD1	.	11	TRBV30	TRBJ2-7	CACTGVNEQYF	TGTGCCTGTACAGGGGTTAACGAGCAGTACTTC
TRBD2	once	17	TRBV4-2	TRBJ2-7	CASSQEYSGRPSYEQYF	TGTGCCAGCAGCCAAGAGTATAGCGGGAGGCCTTCCTACGAGCAGTACTTC
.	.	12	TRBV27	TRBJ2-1	CASSFLGNEQFF	TGTGCCAGCAGTTTCTTGGGCAATGAGCAGTTCTTC
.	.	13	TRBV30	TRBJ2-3	CAQTGPNTDTQYF	TGTGCCCAGACGGGACCCAACACAGATACGCAGTATTTT
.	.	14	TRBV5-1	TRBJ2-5	CASSWDVSQETQYF	TGCGCCAGCAGCTGGGACGTAAGCCAAGAGACCCAGTACTTC
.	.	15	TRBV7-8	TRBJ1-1	CASRPPQGFALGAFF	TGTGCCAGCAGGCCCCCACAGGGTTTTGCACTTGGAGCTTTCTTT
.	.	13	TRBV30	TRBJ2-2	CAWSPSGGGELFF	TGTGCCTGGAGCCCAAGTGGGGGCGGGGAGCTGTTTTTT
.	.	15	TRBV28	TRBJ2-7	CASSLGASGAYEQYF	TGTGCCAGCAGCTTAGGGGCGTCGGGGGCTTACGAGCAGTACTTC
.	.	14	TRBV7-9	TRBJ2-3	CASSLRGSTDTQYF	TGTGCCAGCAGCTTGAGAGGTAGCACAGATACGCAGTATTTT
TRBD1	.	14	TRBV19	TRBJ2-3	CASSKQGATDTQYF	TGTGCCAGTAGTAAACAGGGGGCCACAGATACGCAGTATTTT
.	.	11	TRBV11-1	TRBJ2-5	CASSFQETQYF	TGTGCCAGCAGCTTCCAAGAGACCCAGTACTTC
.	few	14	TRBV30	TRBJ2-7	CARGSRLGSYEQYF	TGTGCCCGAGGGTCGAGATTAGGATCCTACGAGCAGTACTTC
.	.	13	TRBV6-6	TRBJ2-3	CASSSGGADTQYF	TGTGCCAGCTCATCAGGGGGGGCAGATACGCAGTATTTT